A single sample is the source of the 3 T cell receptor beta chains below, sequenced in a study of T-cell reconstitution after alpha-beta-depleted transplantation in children. Researchers prepared the TCRbeta library using unique molecular identifiers, the study reports. TCRdb independently ran MiXCR on the PCR reads; one entry per CDR3 protein. The profile shows approximately 1,000,000 distinct CDR3 sequences, roughly 29% of them singletons. Sequencing was performed on PBMCs, mostly from graft donor cells, taken 360 days after TCRalphabeta/CD19-depleted stem cell transplant. Source of these receptors: a boy less than two years old who had a stem cell transplant for SCID, so the T cells may come from the graft donor.

This clonotype was detected a few times. The chain combines TRBV5-6 with TRBJ2-7; 8 bases are shared with TRBD2. This CDR3 has 14 amino acids. Germline loops: CDR1 SGHDT, CDR2 YYEEEE. V was clipped by 2 bases and J by 4 bases; unmatched bases: 5. The CDR3 region has the DNA TGTGCCAGCAGCTTAAAACTAGCGGTATACGAGCAGTACTTC. Residues: CASSLKLAVYEQYF.

The V call is TRBV7-2, the J call TRBJ2-3, with D possibly being TRBD2 (6 bases). The CDR3 has 16 residues. V dropped 0 bases and J dropped 0 bases, with 10 bases sitting between them. CDR1 and CDR2 (germline): SGHTA, FQGNSA. The CDR3 is CASSLARGVSTDTQYF. The CDR3 nucleotides are TGTGCCAGCAGCTTAGCGCGCGGGGTTAGCACAGATACGCAGTATTTT.

This clonotype was picked up a small number of times. The rearrangement links TRBV27 to TRBJ2-7; D possibly matches TRBD1 or TRBD2 (6 bases each). The CDR3 loop spans 13 amino acids. V was cut by 3 bases and J by 7 bases, with 13 bases left in between. The V gene's germline CDR1 is MNHEY and CDR2 SMNVEV (reference sequence). DNA for the CDR3: TGTGCCAGCAGTTTGAGGGGGACTGCGGAGCAGTACTTC. Translation gives CASSLRGTAEQYF.